This TCR beta chain is from a study of cytotoxic CD8 clonotypes in ibrutinib-treated CLL. Trimming took 4 bases from V and 3 from J, leaving 14 bases between them. This CDR3 contains 15 residues. Germline V CDR1 and CDR2: SGHNT, YYREEE (reference sequence). With respect to this clone: As yet, its antigen is unknown.

The intended depth for sequencing was 1 in 200,000 to 1 in 1 million T cells. This table comes from immunoSEQ multiplex PCR, and its TCRdb copy is limited to in-frame clones, with some not included. Seen here are more than 200,000 clones, under 80% observed once, and the top ten hold roughly 14%. Study observations and caveats: Clonality rose at ibrutinib response and fell back toward baseline at progression. Patients had baseline clonality above age-matched healthy donors, and this clonality moved with circulating CD8+ T-cell counts.

Specimen: PBMCs, collected after 24 months of ibrutinib treatment. This TCR derives from a human donor with chronic lymphocytic leukemia. The chain links TRBV5-4 to TRBJ2-1; D is perhaps TRBD1 (6 bases). CDR3 amino acids: CASSHTGLIYNEQFF. The CDR3 nucleotides are TGTGCCAGCAGCCATACAGGGCTCATCTACAATGAGCAGTTCTTC.